A single sample is the source of the 22 T cell receptor beta chains below, sequenced in a study of brain T cells in children with intractable seizures. Time point given: blood from clinic visit 5 months post-surgery; TSC patient then seizure free. Assay: immunoSEQ multiplex PCR; the TCRdb copy retains only in-frame clones and omits some. The repertoire holds 300,000 to 400,000 clones, with over 90% as singletons. The sequenced sample was peripheral blood, obtained roughly 5 months after surgery. These receptors came from a boy younger than two with tuberous sclerosis and intractable seizures.

This rearrangement joins TRBV2 to TRBJ1-2, with 7 bases aligning to TRBD1. Germline lookup yields CDR1 SNHLY and CDR2 FYNNEI. The V gene end was trimmed by 4 bases and the J gene end by 2 bases; junction bases not matched to a gene: 4. The CDR3 extends over 14 amino acids. The CDR3 bases are TGTGCCAGCAGTGCCCGACAGGGCAACTATGGCTACACCTTC. Its translation: CASSARQGNYGYTF. Combining the CDR3 with reference TRBV2 and TRBJ1-2 gives the whole variable domain EPEVTQTPSHQVTQMGQEVILRCVPISNHLYFYWYRQILGQKVEFLVSFYNNEISEKSEIFDDQFSVERPDGSNFTLKIRSTKLEDSAMYFCASSARQGNYGYTFGSGTRLTVV.

The count of this clone is one. The chain couples TRBV12-3 or TRBV12-4 to TRBJ2-3; no definite D call. The CDR3 runs 12 residues. Trimming pared 5 bases from V and 7 bases from J, leaving 10 bases between. The chain's CDR3 is CASSERSYTQYF. The CDR3 DNA sequence: TGTGCCAGCAGTGAACGTAGTTATACGCAGTATTTT.

This clone was counted once. This sequence joins TRBV5-4 and TRBJ2-7; no definite D call. This CDR3 has 14 amino acids. V was shortened by 0 bases and J by 0 bases, with 7 bases between the two germline ends. Per the germline V gene, CDR1 is SGHNT and CDR2 is YYREEE (reference sequence). The CDR3 loop is CASSLDAFSYEQYF. DNA of the CDR3: TGTGCCAGCAGCTTGGATGCCTTCTCCTACGAGCAGTACTTC.

This sequence joins TRBV10-3 and TRBJ1-1; maybe TRBD1 (6 bases). Trimming pared 6 bases from V and 1 base from J, leaving 6 bases between. Germline values: CDR1 ENHRY, CDR2 SYGVKD. There are 12 residues in the CDR3. CDR3 sequence (DNA): TGTGCCATCAGGACAGGGAACACTGAAGCTTTCTTT. Residues: CAIRTGNTEAFF.

As for this clone: The identical CDR3 is also encoded by other nucleotide sequences in the sample. This chain uses TRBV7-9 with TRBJ2-7, with unresolved D. The CDR3 has 12 residues. Looked up from germline, CDR1 is SEHNR and CDR2 is FQNEAQ (reference sequence). V lost 4 bases, J lost 0 bases, and 4 bases lay in between. The CDR3: CASSWDSYEQYF. DNA of the CDR3: TGTGCCAGCAGCTGGGACTCCTACGAGCAGTACTTC.

CDR3 residues: CASSDNGARGYTF. The CDR3 DNA sequence: TGTGCCAGCAGTGATAATGGGGCCCGGGGCTACACCTTC. The gene calls are TRBV6-4 and TRBJ1-2, with TRBD1 as a possible D gene (5 bases). The V gene lost 3 bases and the J gene lost 8 bases, with 13 bases spanning the gap. The CDR3 consists of 13 residues. CDR1 and CDR2 (germline): MRHNA, SNTAGT.

This clone came up a few times. V gene TRBV4-1 combines with J gene TRBJ1-2; D not resolved. Germline CDR1 MGHRA, CDR2 YSYEKL. Trimming shortened V by 0 bases and J by 2 bases, and 7 bases separated the two germline ends. The CDR3 runs 14 residues. CDR3 nucleotides: TGCGCCAGCAGCCAAGAAACCGGAAACTATGGCTACACCTTC. This codes for CASSQETGNYGYTF.

The gene calls are TRBV24-1 and TRBJ2-7; unclear D gene. The germline CDR1 and CDR2 sequences are KGHDR and SFDVKD. V lost 7 bases, J lost 8 bases, and 11 bases lay in between. CDR3 length: 11 amino acids. This CDR3 reads CATSELGKQYF. Here the CDR3 DNA reads TGTGCCACCAGCGAGCTTGGCAAGCAGTACTTC.

This clone came up a few times. This chain's CDR3 is CATSRVGGTEAFF. The CDR3 nucleotides read TGTGCCACCAGCAGAGTTGGGGGGACTGAAGCTTTCTTT. V usage is TRBV15 and J usage is TRBJ1-1; D is perhaps TRBD1 (5 bases). Germline-derived CDR1 and CDR2 are LNHNV and YYDKDF (reference sequence). The CDR3 sequence is 13 residues long. Trimming left V 1 base short and J 5 bases short, with 8 bases between.

This chain connects TRBV7-9 to TRBJ1-4, with D possibly TRBD1 on 6 matching bases. The CDR3 sequence is 17 residues long. Trimming removed 5 bases at V and 3 bases at J, with 19 bases between. Per germline, CDR1 SEHNR and CDR2 FQNEAQ (reference sequence). The CDR3 DNA reads as TGTGCCAGCAGCCCGGAGGGGGTCCCGGGACCTAATGAAAAACTGTTTTTT. As protein: CASSPEGVPGPNEKLFF. Full variable domain (remainder filled in from reference TRBV7-9 and TRBJ1-4): DTGVSQNPRHKITKRGQNVTFRCDPISEHNRLYWYRQTLGQGPEFLTYFQNEAQLEKSRLLSDRFSAERPKGSFSTLEIQRTEQGDSAMYLCASSPEGVPGPNEKLFFGSGTQLSVL.

The V gene is TRBV7-9, the J gene TRBJ2-3, with 9 bases fitting TRBD2. V lost 2 bases and J lost 2; bases outside the gene matches: 2. Looked up from germline, CDR1 is SEHNR and CDR2 is FQNEAQ (reference sequence). This CDR3 contains 15 residues. The CDR3 DNA follows: TGTGCCAGCAGCTTAACTAGCGGGCCCACAGATACGCAGTATTTT. It encodes CASSLTSGPTDTQYF.

This chain connects TRBV27 to TRBJ1-1; no firm D call. Trimming took off 6 bases at V and 11 bases at J, with 7 bases between the two ends. The CDR3 spans 9 residues. Germline values: CDR1 MNHEY, CDR2 SMNVEV (reference sequence). The CDR3 DNA reads as TGTGCCAGCAGACCTAGGGCTTTCTTT. Translation: CASRPRAFF.

The chain combines TRBV6-6 with TRBJ2-7, with D unresolved. The CDR3 extends over 15 amino acids. The V gene's germline CDR1 is MNHNY and CDR2 SVGAGI (reference sequence). V was pared by 2 bases and J by 0 bases, with 11 bases between. CDR3 DNA sequence: TGTGCCAGCAGTTACCCCTCGCCAGCCTCCTACGAGCAGTACTTC. Amino acid sequence: CASSYPSPASYEQYF.

The V gene is TRBV9, the J gene TRBJ1-5; D gene uncertain. Germline-derived CDR1 and CDR2 are SGDLS and YYNGEE. V lost 0 bases and J lost 0, with 13 bases in between. The CDR3 has 17 amino acids. The chain's CDR3 is CASSVETGEFSNQPQHF. The CDR3 DNA reads as TGTGCCAGCAGCGTAGAAACTGGGGAATTTAGCAATCAGCCCCAGCATTTT.

The chain uses TRBV4-1 and TRBJ2-1; D gene ambiguous. CDR3 size: 17 residues. CDR1 and CDR2 (germline): MGHRA, YSYEKL. Trimming stripped 2 bases from V and 4 bases from J, with 18 bases between. The CDR3 reads CASSQKLVMVTYNEQFF. DNA for the CDR3: TGCGCCAGCAGCCAAAAGCTCGTCATGGTTACATACAATGAGCAGTTCTTC.

The count of this clone is one. V gene TRBV7-9 combines with J gene TRBJ2-3; 8 bases align to TRBD1. CDR1 is SEHNR and CDR2 is FQNEAQ in the germline V gene (reference sequence). Unmatched junction bases numbered 4, after V lost 0 bases and J lost 2 bases. The CDR3 length is 16 residues. The CDR3 loop reads CASSLAGTGFTDTQYF. As DNA, the CDR3 is TGTGCCAGCAGCTTAGCGGGGACAGGATTCACAGATACGCAGTATTTT.

V usage is TRBV11-2 and J usage is TRBJ2-2; D is possibly TRBD1 or TRBD2 (6 bases each). V was pared by 5 bases and J by 2 bases, with 15 bases between. This CDR3 contains 16 residues. The germline CDR1 and CDR2 sequences are SGHAT and FQNNGV. In nucleotides, the CDR3 is TGTGCCAGCAGCCCGATAGGGGGGCGAAACACCGGGGAGCTGTTTTTT. It encodes CASSPIGGRNTGELFF.

CDR3: CASNVGLAGFRSSYNEQFF. The CDR3 DNA reads TGTGCCAGCAACGTGGGACTAGCGGGATTCAGGAGCTCCTACAATGAGCAGTTCTTC. The rearrangement links TRBV21-1 to TRBJ2-1; whether TRBD2, the table's D call, matches the DNA was not checked. TRBV21-1 is given as a pseudogene. The CDR3 runs 19 residues.

This sequence joins TRBV5-4 and TRBJ2-1, with D tentatively TRBD1 (5 bases). From germline, CDR1 is SGHNT and CDR2 YYREEE (reference sequence). V was cut by 4 bases and J by 4 bases, with 18 bases left in between. CDR3 length equals 16 residues. CDR3 nucleotides: TGTGCCAGCAGCCAAAGACAGTCCAATTTTTACAATGAGCAGTTCTTC. The encoded protein is CASSQRQSNFYNEQFF.

V is TRBV27 and J is TRBJ2-5; no clear D. Germline V lookup: CDR1 MNHEY, CDR2 SMNVEV (reference sequence). Trimming pared 5 bases from V and 3 bases from J, leaving 7 bases between. The CDR3 spans 12 residues. The CDR3: CASSPDEETQYF. CDR3 bases: TGTGCCAGCAGTCCGGACGAAGAGACCCAGTACTTC.

The chain carries TRBV2 and TRBJ2-3; tentatively, D is TRBD1 (6 bases). Germline CDR1 SNHLY, CDR2 FYNNEI. The CDR3 totals 12 residues. V dropped 8 bases and J dropped 4 bases, with 10 bases sitting between them. The CDR3 DNA follows: TGTGCCAGCCTGAAGGGGGCAGATACGCAGTATTTT. Translated: CASLKGADTQYF.

This chain links TRBV15 with TRBJ1-5; D gene uncertain. Germline-derived CDR1 and CDR2 are LNHNV and YYDKDF (reference sequence). Trimming pared 0 bases from V and 10 bases from J, leaving 13 bases between. The CDR3 is 14 residues long. CDR3 DNA sequence: TGTGCCACCAGCAGAGATCGCCGAGGGCAACCCCAGCATTTT. Residues: CATSRDRRGQPQHF.